This entry lists 7 T cell receptor beta chains sequenced from one sample in a study of T cell changes during pregnancy in multiple sclerosis. TCRdb's copy holds only in-frame clones and misses some; the assay was immunoSEQ multiplex PCR. The data show tens of thousands of clones, 92% seen once. Material: peripheral blood, obtained after pregnancy. These receptor sequences come from a female donor with multiple sclerosis, enrolled in a pregnancy study.

This chain connects TRBV4-3 to TRBJ1-4, with a possible D match to TRBD1 (5 bases). The CDR3 consists of 16 residues. Germline V gene lookup returns CDR1 LGHNA and CDR2 YSLEER. Trimming left V 0 bases short and J 8 bases short, with 16 bases between. The chain's CDR3 is CASSQEGRAGLEKLFF. The CDR3 DNA follows: TGCGCCAGCAGCCAAGAGGGAAGGGCAGGGCTAGAAAAACTGTTTTTT.

Written as DNA, the CDR3 is TGTGCCAGTACCTCAGGGGATTTCTCCTACAATGAGCAGTTCTTC. This translates into CASTSGDFSYNEQFF. V gene TRBV19 combines with J gene TRBJ2-1; tentatively, D is TRBD1 (6 bases). In germline, CDR1 is LNHDA, CDR2 SQIVND (reference sequence). This CDR3 has 15 amino acids. The germline V and J ends were trimmed by 7 bases and 0 bases, with 13 bases remaining between them.

The chain employs TRBV11-2 and TRBJ2-1; 12 bases match TRBD2. The germline V gene has CDR1 SGHAT and CDR2 FQNNGV. This CDR3 region has 17 residues. V gave up 1 base and J gave up 2 bases; unmatched junction bases: 3. CDR3 in DNA: TGTGCCAGCAGCTTAGGGGCTAGCGGGGGGGCCTACAATGAGCAGTTCTTC. This translates into CASSLGASGGAYNEQFF.

The chain is built from TRBV30 and TRBJ1-4, with TRBD1 as a possible D gene (6 bases). CDR1 and CDR2 (germline): GTSNPN, SVGIG (reference sequence). The CDR3 extends over 13 amino acids. Between the trimmed V and J ends, which lost 4 bases and 7 bases, there was a span of 13 bases. CDR3 residues: CAWTQGGGEKLFF. The CDR3 bases are TGTGCCTGGACACAGGGCGGGGGTGAAAAACTGTTTTTT.

The chain is built from TRBV4-3 and TRBJ2-7; 10 bases line up with TRBD2. Trimming at V came to 1 base and at J to 0 bases, leaving 0 bases not matched to a gene. Germline lookup yields CDR1 LGHNA and CDR2 YSLEER. CDR3 size: 15 residues. CDR3 protein: CASSQASGSSYEQYF. For the CDR3, the DNA is TGCGCCAGCAGCCAAGCTAGCGGGAGCTCCTACGAGCAGTACTTC.

The rearrangement uses TRBV7-3 and TRBJ1-1; tentative D call: TRBD1 (5 bases). The V end lost 0 bases, the J end lost 1 base, and 9 bases lay between the germline ends. From germline, CDR1 is SGHTA and CDR2 FQGTGA. The CDR3 consists of 15 residues. The DNA of the CDR3 is TGTGCCAGCAGCTTAACGGTAGGGGAGAACACTGAAGCTTTCTTT. Translated: CASSLTVGENTEAFF.

This CDR3 is CASSPGGTGGNTIYF. CDR3 nucleotides: TGTGCCAGCTCCCCCGGGGGTACCGGGGGAAACACCATATATTTT. V and J are TRBV18 and TRBJ1-3; weak D call: TRBD1 (5 bases). Trimming pared 6 bases from V and 4 bases from J, leaving 16 bases between. Germline values: CDR1 KGHSH, CDR2 LQKENI. The CDR3 has 15 residues.